These 23 T cell receptor beta chains were sequenced from one sample in a study of blood T cell repertoires in COVID-19 (dated by TCRdb to 2020 to 2021). The library was generated by the immunoSEQ multiplex PCR assay. The immuneACCESS repertoire file appears here via TCRdb, limited to in-frame rearrangements. These files lack a portion of the clones; in checked studies, under half of the deficit traces to unresolved V genes, and the cause of the others is not known. Here the sample has about 280,000 clones; approximately 85% occur a single time. The top ten constitute roughly 5.3% of the sample. The sequencing sample was made of peripheral blood. The receptors were sampled from a man in his fifties with active or convalescent COVID-19.

The rearrangement joins TRBV5-1 to TRBJ2-5; D call uncertain. The CDR3 loop spans 16 amino acids. V lost 1 base and J 5 bases, leaving 18 bases between the germline ends. The germline V gene encodes CDR1 SGHRS and CDR2 YFSETQ. In DNA, the CDR3 is TGCGCCAGCAGCTTGCTAGTTGGATCGTCCGCTGAGACCCAGTACTTC. As protein: CASSLLVGSSAETQYF.

The CDR3 DNA sequence: TGTGCCAGCCGAACTAGCGGGAGAACAGATACGCAGTATTTT. Protein product: CASRTSGRTDTQYF. J is TRBJ2-3 and V is TRBV7-9, with TRBD2 identical over 11 bases. V lost 8 bases, J lost 3 bases, and 4 bases stayed unmatched. This CDR3 is built from 14 residues. CDR1 and CDR2 (germline): SEHNR, FQNEAQ (reference sequence).

This clone was seen once. The chain recombines TRBV18 with TRBJ2-5; TRBD2 agrees at 7 bases. The CDR3 runs 16 residues. The J segment lost 5 bases and the V segment lost 3 bases, leaving 12 bases of the junction unmatched. Looked up from germline, CDR1 is KGHSH and CDR2 is LQKENI. CDR3 nucleotides: TGTGCCAGCTCACCGCGCGGGCGGGAGATCTGGGAGACCCAGTACTTC. This translates into CASSPRGREIWETQYF.

V is TRBV6-5 and J is TRBJ2-1, with 9 bases aligning to TRBD1. The V segment lost 10 bases and the J segment 7 bases; nucleotides outside the gene matches: 8. CDR1 MNHEY and CDR2 SVGAGI come from the germline V gene. The CDR3 has 13 residues. The CDR3 spells CAITGTGLNEQFF. In DNA form, the CDR3 reads TGTGCCATAACCGGGACAGGGTTGAATGAGCAGTTCTTC.

This clone came up once. V and J are TRBV5-1 and TRBJ2-3; D is perhaps TRBD2 (6 bases). The germline V gene encodes CDR1 SGHRS and CDR2 YFSETQ. This CDR3 region has 16 residues. V dropped 6 bases and J dropped 1 base, with 18 bases sitting between them. This CDR3 is CASTPFPGEGTDTQYF. The CDR3 DNA is TGCGCCAGCACCCCCTTCCCGGGGGAGGGCACAGATACGCAGTATTTT. Combining the CDR3 with reference TRBV5-1 and TRBJ2-3 gives the whole variable domain KAGVTQTPRYLIKTRGQQVTLSCSPISGHRSVSWYQQTPGQGLQFLFEYFSETQRNKGNFPGRFSGRQFSNSRSEMNVSTLELGDSALYLCASTPFPGEGTDTQYFGPGTRLTVL.

The J gene is TRBJ2-3, the V gene TRBV27; no definite D call. CDR3 length: 17 amino acids. Trimming left V 6 bases short and J 3 bases short, with 22 bases between. Germline V gene sequence: CDR1 MNHEY, CDR2 SMNVEV (reference sequence). The CDR3 here is CASSKWVRFRGTDTQYF. In DNA form, the CDR3 reads TGTGCCAGCAGCAAGTGGGTGCGGTTCCGCGGTACAGATACGCAGTATTTT.

This clone has only one observation. The rearrangement joins TRBV6-5 to TRBJ2-7; 8 nucleotides line up with TRBD2. CDR3 length: 14 residues. Germline V CDR1 and CDR2: MNHEY, SVGAGI. The V and J ends lost 10 bases and 6 bases, in that order; junction bases with no gene match: 14. CDR3 DNA: TGTGCCACCCTACACCCGAGCGGGAGCCGCGAGCAGTACTTC. The encoded protein is CATLHPSGSREQYF.

V usage is TRBV2 and J usage is TRBJ1-5, with TRBD1 as a possible D gene (5 bases). This CDR3 comprises 16 residues. Trimming took off 6 bases at V and 2 bases at J, with 17 bases between the two ends. Germline-derived CDR1 and CDR2 are SNHLY and FYNNEI. Here the CDR3 reads CASSLLRLGGNQPQHF. CDR3 sequence (DNA): TGTGCCAGCAGCCTACTGAGGTTAGGGGGCAATCAGCCCCAGCATTTT.

This chain links TRBV30 with TRBJ1-1; tentatively, D is TRBD1 (6 bases). CDR3 length: 16 residues. Germline V gives CDR1 GTSNPN, CDR2 SVGIG (reference sequence). V was trimmed by 1 base and J by 7 bases, leaving 22 bases between them. CDR3 sequence reads: CAWSDIRGRGGYEAFF. The CDR3 bases are TGTGCCTGGAGTGATATCAGGGGACGAGGGGGTTATGAAGCTTTCTTT.

Only one count was recorded for this clone. This rearrangement joins TRBV4-2 to TRBJ2-7; 11 bases align to TRBD1. CDR1 and CDR2 from the germline V gene are LGHNA and YNFKEQ. J gave up 5 bases and V 4 bases, and 4 bases lay outside the gene matches. This CDR3 has 14 residues. CDR3 nucleotide sequence: TGTGCCAGCAGCCCGGGACAGGGGGGCCACGAGCAGTACTTC. Its protein product is CASSPGQGGHEQYF.

The rearrangement uses TRBV19 and TRBJ1-2; 10 positions agree with TRBD1. J lost 5 bases, V lost 5 bases, and 11 bases had no gene match. This CDR3 region has 16 residues. Per the germline V gene, CDR1 is LNHDA and CDR2 is SQIVND (reference sequence). CDR3 coding DNA: TGTGCCAGTAGTCGGGGGACAGGGGAGTCTCTTTATGGCTACACCTTC. Its translation: CASSRGTGESLYGYTF.

This rearrangement joins TRBV11-2 to TRBJ2-2; possibly TRBD2 for D (6 bases). Trimming took 5 bases from V and 4 from J, leaving 14 bases between them. This CDR3 contains 15 residues. Germline CDR1 reads SGHAT; CDR2 reads FQNNGV. The CDR3 here is CASSPSRAGTGELFF. CDR3 bases: TGTGCCAGCAGCCCCAGCAGAGCGGGCACCGGGGAGCTGTTTTTT.

V usage is TRBV11-2 and J usage is TRBJ1-4, with D unclear. The CDR3 totals 13 residues. Germline V lookup: CDR1 SGHAT, CDR2 FQNNGV. V was pared by 2 bases and J by 7 bases, with 8 bases between. The CDR3 DNA reads as TGTGCCAGCAGCTTAAACTGGGCTGAAAAACTGTTTTTT. Protein: CASSLNWAEKLFF.

V is TRBV9 and J is TRBJ2-5; D gene unclear. The CDR3 has 15 amino acids. Germline lookup yields CDR1 SGDLS and CDR2 YYNGEE. V gave up 4 bases and J gave up 5 bases, with 18 bases separating them. CDR3 nucleotide sequence: TGTGCCAGCAGCCCCTCCGGAGTTGGTGGGGAGACCCAGTACTTC. Amino acids: CASSPSGVGGETQYF.

The genes are TRBV19 and TRBJ2-2; D remains ambiguous. The V end lost 5 bases, the J end lost 2 bases, and 6 bases lay between the germline ends. This CDR3 comprises 13 residues. Per the germline V gene, CDR1 is LNHDA and CDR2 is SQIVND (reference sequence). In DNA form, the CDR3 reads TGTGCCAGTAGTTGGGCCAACACCGGGGAGCTGTTTTTT. Its protein is CASSWANTGELFF.

In its sample, this clone was seen a few times. The chain combines TRBV4-1 with TRBJ1-1, with TRBD1 as a possible D gene (5 bases). Germline assignment: CDR1 MGHRA and CDR2 YSYEKL. The CDR3 has 18 residues. The V and J ends lost 0 bases and 6 bases respectively, with 23 bases between them. CDR3 bases: TGCGCCAGCAGCCAAGAGATCGTAGGCAGGGCTCTAGGGGCTGAAGCTTTCTTT. Translated, it gives CASSQEIVGRALGAEAFF.

The chain joins TRBV6-1 to TRBJ1-1; 7 bases match TRBD1. CDR1 and CDR2 (germline): MNHNS, SASEGT. The length of the CDR3 is 14 residues. Trimming at V came to 2 bases and at J to 5 bases, leaving 5 bases not matched to a gene. This chain's CDR3 is CASSESGGTTEAFF. The CDR3 region has the DNA TGTGCCAGCAGTGAATCAGGGGGTACGACTGAAGCTTTCTTT.

This chain connects TRBV2 to TRBJ2-7, with a weak D call TRBD2 (5 bases). The CDR3 length is 13 residues. Trimming took 3 bases from V and 2 from J, leaving 8 bases between them. Looked up from germline, CDR1 is SNHLY and CDR2 is FYNNEI. CDR3 protein: CASSDAGTYEQYF. The CDR3 nucleotides read TGTGCCAGCAGTGATGCGGGTACCTACGAGCAGTACTTC.

This chain uses TRBV5-1 with TRBJ1-4; possible D gene TRBD1, 6 bases. The V gene's germline CDR1 is SGHRS and CDR2 YFSETQ. The V end lost 0 bases, the J end lost 8 bases, and 14 bases lay between the germline ends. CDR3 size: 15 residues. The CDR3 nucleotides are TGCGCCAGCAGCTTGGATGGGACAAGCGCGGAAAAACTGTTTTTT. Encoded protein: CASSLDGTSAEKLFF.

DNA for the CDR3: TGTGCCAGCAGTTACTCGAGGGGGACAGGGGCCTACGAGCAGTACTTC. Translated: CASSYSRGTGAYEQYF. This rearrangement joins TRBV6-5 to TRBJ2-7; TRBD1 aligns across 10 bases. This CDR3 is 16 amino acids long. From germline, CDR1 is MNHEY and CDR2 SVGAGI. V lost 0 bases to trimming and J lost 2 bases; unmatched junction nucleotides: 4.

This clone came up a few times. The chain couples TRBV11-2 to TRBJ1-1; 9 positions agree with TRBD1. Germline V CDR1 and CDR2: SGHAT, FQNNGV. The CDR3 is 14 residues long. Losses at the gene ends were 5 bases for V and 1 base for J; bases not matched to a gene: 2. The CDR3 reads CASSLGQGNTEAFF. CDR3 in DNA: TGTGCCAGCAGCCTGGGACAGGGGAACACTGAAGCTTTCTTT.

This clone was found once. The chain has TRBV7-9 and TRBJ2-3, with 9 bases that match TRBD2. Losses at the gene ends were 5 bases for V and 2 bases for J; bases not matched to a gene: 14. Germline-derived CDR1 and CDR2 are SEHNR and FQNEAQ (reference sequence). CDR3 length equals 18 residues. The CDR3 sequence is CASSLEHSSGRTTDTQYF. The CDR3 bases are TGTGCCAGCAGCCTGGAGCATAGTAGCGGGAGAACCACAGATACGCAGTATTTT.

V is TRBV12-5 and J is TRBJ2-1; the D is unclear. Looked up from germline, CDR1 is LGHNT and CDR2 is FRNRAP. V was trimmed by 0 bases and J by 2 bases, leaving 5 bases between them. This CDR3 comprises 14 residues. The CDR3 is CASGLVPTYNEQFF. The CDR3 nucleotides read TGTGCTAGTGGTTTGGTTCCCACCTACAATGAGCAGTTCTTC.